Listed below are T cell receptor beta chains from one sample, sequenced in a study of molecular identifiers for immune sequencing clone quantification. TCRdb processed the PCR reads anew with MiXCR; each CDR3 protein has one entry. The sample has about 320,000 distinct CDR3 sequences, 20% to 25% seen once; the top ten hold about 0.79%. The sample was naive CD8+ T cells from blood, with Jurkat cell RNA spiked in. Receptors originate from a human donor in good health. Some libraries in this study had Jurkat cell RNA spiked in. Each CDR3 is given with its conserved first and last residue. D genes are given only for firm matches. Clone sizes are given selectively: once, few, many, or a class where the clone is expanded.

few,TRBV11-2,TRBJ2-3,-,14,CASSLLGRTDTQYF,TGTGCCAGCAGCTTATTGGGTCGCACAGATACGCAGTATTTT
many,TRBV18,TRBJ1-1,-,14,CASSPTGPNTEAFF,TGTGCCAGCAGCCCAACAGGCCCGAACACTGAAGCTTTCTTT
-,TRBV2,TRBJ2-5,-,15,CASSATPMYQETQYF,TGTGCCAGCAGTGCCACCCCTATGTACCAAGAGACCCAGTACTTC
many,TRBV2,TRBJ2-3,TRBD2,16,CASSAFLAGTEDTQYF,TGTGCCAGCAGTGCTTTCCTAGCGGGAACGGAAGATACGCAGTATTTT
many,TRBV11-2,TRBJ2-4,-,14,CASSLGTPSNIQYF,TGTGCCAGCAGCTTAGGGACTCCTTCAAACATTCAGTACTTC
many,TRBV6-1,TRBJ2-7,-,15,CASSDLVFLTYEQYF,TGTGCCAGCAGTGATCTAGTGTTCCTAACCTACGAGCAGTACTTC
few,TRBV20-1,TRBJ2-3,TRBD2,18,CSAPAGTSGGDDTDTQYF,TGCAGTGCACCCGCTGGGACTAGCGGGGGGGATGACACAGATACGCAGTATTTT
-,TRBV6-2/TRBV6-3,TRBJ2-7,-,14,CASSYGERVYEQYF,TGTGCCAGCAGTTACGGAGAGAGGGTCTACGAGCAGTACTTC
many,TRBV27,TRBJ2-2,-,15,CASQPGPTPTGELFF,TGTGCCAGCCAACCGGGACCGACGCCGACCGGGGAGCTGTTTTTT
many,TRBV20-1,TRBJ2-5,-,13,CSATASDIETQYF,TGCAGTGCTACCGCTTCGGACATAGAGACCCAGTACTTC
many,TRBV6-6,TRBJ2-7,-,14,CASSYQGETYEQYF,TGTGCCAGCAGTTACCAAGGAGAAACCTACGAGCAGTACTTC
-,TRBV28,TRBJ2-3,-,15,CASSPGVMWTATQYF,TGTGCCAGCAGCCCGGGGGTTATGTGGACAGCTACGCAGTATTTT
many,TRBV7-9,TRBJ1-1,-,12,CASSSHLTEAFF,TGTGCCAGCAGCTCCCATCTCACTGAAGCTTTCTTT
many,TRBV6-6,TRBJ1-5,TRBD1,17,CASSRAGTDTSNQPQHF,TGTGCCAGCAGTCGAGCCGGGACAGATACAAGCAATCAGCCCCAGCATTTT
many,TRBV6-2/TRBV6-3,TRBJ1-1,-,12,CASSLDHTEAFF,TGTGCCAGCAGTCTAGACCACACTGAAGCTTTCTTT
few,TRBV3-1,TRBJ2-3,TRBD1,18,CASSQDRGTGPKSDTQYF,TGTGCCAGCAGCCAAGATCGCGGGACAGGTCCAAAATCCGATACGCAGTATTTT
many,TRBV28,TRBJ2-5,-,13,CASSLGREETQYF,TGTGCCAGCAGTTTGGGCCGAGAAGAGACCCAGTACTTC
few,TRBV20-1,TRBJ2-3,-,15,CSARTSSGRTDTQYF,TGCAGTGCTAGGACTTCTAGTGGCCGCACAGATACGCAGTATTTT
many,TRBV29-1,TRBJ2-3,TRBD2,13,CSVEGEGADTQYF,TGCAGCGTTGAAGGGGAGGGCGCAGATACGCAGTATTTT
few,TRBV12-3/TRBV12-4,TRBJ2-1,TRBD2,18,CASSLVDPLAGQYNEQFF,TGTGCCAGCAGTTTAGTCGACCCACTAGCGGGGCAATACAATGAGCAGTTCTTC
many,TRBV6-6,TRBJ2-7,TRBD2,17,CASSYASGGYARDEQYF,TGTGCCAGCAGTTATGCAAGCGGGGGATACGCTCGGGACGAGCAGTACTTC
-,TRBV4-3,TRBJ2-1,-,17,CASSLDPGRGGYNEQFF,TGCGCCAGCAGCCTAGATCCGGGCAGGGGAGGATACAATGAGCAGTTCTTC
many,TRBV5-1,TRBJ2-7,-,15,CASSDLIGGSYEQYF,TGCGCCAGCAGCGACCTGATAGGGGGGTCCTACGAGCAGTACTTC
-,TRBV20-1,TRBJ2-6,-,18,CSARDSAGARSGANVLTF,TGCAGTGCTAGAGATTCGGCAGGGGCTAGGTCTGGGGCCAACGTCCTGACTTTC
-,TRBV28,TRBJ2-2,TRBD1,15,CAGGSGTGGFGELFF,TGTGCCGGCGGATCCGGGACAGGGGGCTTTGGGGAGCTGTTTTTT
-,TRBV3-1,TRBJ2-1,-,14,CASSLTLSGKEQFF,TGTGCCAGCAGCCTAACCCTTTCCGGGAAAGAGCAGTTCTTC
many,TRBV20-1,TRBJ1-2,-,12,CSAISDSYGYTF,TGCAGTGCTATTAGCGATTCCTATGGCTACACCTTC
many,TRBV6-2/TRBV6-3,TRBJ2-7,-,13,CASSFDNSYEQYF,TGTGCCAGCAGTTTTGACAACTCCTACGAGCAGTACTTC
few,TRBV24-1,TRBJ2-3,TRBD2,18,CATSASRLAGVGTDTQYF,TGTGCCACCAGTGCCTCCCGGCTAGCGGGAGTAGGGACAGATACGCAGTATTTT
many,TRBV7-9,TRBJ2-3,-,14,CASSSSGEPDTQYF,TGTGCCAGCAGCTCTTCTGGGGAGCCAGATACGCAGTATTTT
-,TRBV4-3,TRBJ2-5,TRBD2,17,CASSQGIAGSYQETQCF,TGCGCCAGCAGCCAAGGAATAGCGGGCTCGTACCAAGAGACCCAGTGCTTC
many,TRBV20-1,TRBJ2-3,-,15,CSARVSGGATDTQYF,TGCAGTGCTAGAGTCAGTGGGGGGGCCACAGATACGCAGTATTTT
few,TRBV4-3,TRBJ2-7,TRBD1,16,CASSPGQGLGPYEQYF,TGCGCCAGCAGCCCCGGACAGGGGCTGGGCCCCTACGAGCAGTACTTC
many,TRBV7-9,TRBJ1-2,-,16,CASSLSATEHNYGYTF,TGTGCCAGCAGCTTGAGCGCGACAGAACATAACTATGGCTACACCTTC
many,TRBV19,TRBJ2-3,-,13,CASSEVGTDTQYF,TGTGCCAGTAGTGAGGTGGGCACAGATACGCAGTATTTT
many,TRBV28,TRBJ2-3,TRBD2,17,CASSSYLAGGQSDTQYF,TGTGCCAGCAGTTCGTATTTAGCGGGAGGACAATCAGATACGCAGTATTTT
-,TRBV18,TRBJ1-1,-,15,CASSPAGLMNTEAFF,TGTGCCAGCTCACCCGCCGGCCTTATGAACACTGAAGCTTTCTTT
many,TRBV10-1,TRBJ2-7,-,13,CASSDSLSYEQYF,TGCGCCAGCAGTGATAGCCTATCCTACGAGCAGTACTTC
many,TRBV7-6,TRBJ1-1,-,15,CASSWGGVGNTEAFF,TGTGCCAGCAGCTGGGGGGGCGTTGGTAACACTGAAGCTTTCTTT
many,TRBV5-4,TRBJ2-1,TRBD2,15,CASSLVAGGGNEQFF,TGTGCCAGCAGCTTGGTAGCGGGAGGAGGTAATGAGCAGTTCTTC
many,TRBV18,TRBJ2-1,TRBD1,17,CASSPTGQGLTYNEQFF,TGTGCCAGCTCACCAACCGGACAGGGGTTGACCTACAATGAGCAGTTCTTC
few,TRBV5-4,TRBJ2-7,TRBD2,15,CASSFGTSGGYEQYF,TGTGCCAGCAGCTTCGGGACTAGCGGGGGGTACGAGCAGTACTTC
many,TRBV4-3,TRBJ2-3,TRBD2,14,CASSVSGGPDTQYF,TGCGCCAGCAGCGTAAGCGGGGGGCCTGATACGCAGTATTTT
-,TRBV10-3,TRBJ2-6,TRBD1,16,CAIMGTDNSGANVLTF,TGTGCCATCATGGGGACAGACAACTCTGGGGCCAACGTCCTGACTTTC
-,TRBV13,TRBJ1-1,TRBD1,15,CASSEQGAVWTDAFF,TGCGCCAGCAGCGAACAGGGGGCAGTGTGGACTGATGCTTTCTTT
many,TRBV20-1,TRBJ2-1,-,13,CSARVLVGNEQFF,TGCAGTGCTAGAGTGCTAGTAGGGAATGAGCAGTTCTTC
many,TRBV7-9,TRBJ2-3,TRBD2,16,CASSLGASGVRDTQYF,TGTGCCAGCAGCTTAGGGGCTAGCGGGGTCAGAGATACGCAGTATTTT
-,TRBV12-3/TRBV12-4,TRBJ2-7,-,14,CARSFIGAAYEQYF,TGTGCCCGCAGTTTCATCGGGGCAGCTTACGAGCAGTACTTC
-,TRBV7-3,TRBJ2-3,-,16,CASSSGISAGWDTRYF,TGTGCCAGCAGCTCCGGCATTAGTGCCGGGTGGGATACGCGGTATTTT
-,TRBV27,TRBJ2-2,TRBD1,18,CASSAPGQDRRRAGELFF,TGTGCCAGCAGCGCCCCGGGACAGGACCGGAGAAGGGCCGGGGAGCTGTTTTTT
many,TRBV13,TRBJ2-7,-,13,CASSLGNSYEQYF,TGTGCCAGCAGCTTGGGTAATTCCTACGAGCAGTACTTC
many,TRBV29-1,TRBJ1-2,-,11,CSVAGIYGYTF,TGCAGCGTTGCCGGGATCTATGGCTACACCTTC
many,TRBV7-9,TRBJ2-1,TRBD2,17,CASSLVGLAVTYNEQFF,TGTGCCAGCAGCTTAGTAGGACTAGCGGTGACCTACAATGAGCAGTTCTTC
many,TRBV6-2/TRBV6-3,TRBJ2-3,-,16,CASSDPPKDSTDTQYF,TGTGCCAGCAGCGACCCCCCTAAGGACAGCACAGATACGCAGTATTTT
many,TRBV28,TRBJ2-7,-,14,CASSSLRDTYEQYF,TGTGCCAGCAGTTCCCTTAGGGACACCTACGAGCAGTACTTC
many,TRBV20-1,TRBJ2-7,TRBD2,13,CSAAGAYGVEQYF,TGCAGTGCAGCGGGAGCGTACGGGGTAGAGCAGTACTTC
many,TRBV28,TRBJ2-7,-,14,CASSLAHASYEQYF,TGTGCCAGCAGTTTAGCCCACGCCTCCTACGAGCAGTACTTC